The next 17 T cell receptor beta chains were all read from a single sample in a study of cytotoxic CD8 clonotypes in ibrutinib-treated CLL. The assay was immunoSEQ multiplex PCR, and TCRdb's table has in-frame clones only and misses some. The sample shows fewer than 35,000 clones, over 55% of them seen only once. This material consisted of PBMCs, taken after 24 months of ibrutinib treatment. The receptor set was obtained from a human donor with chronic lymphocytic leukemia.

V and J are TRBV6-6 and TRBJ2-5; D is uncertain. The V gene's germline CDR1 is MNHNY and CDR2 SVGAGI (reference sequence). The length of the CDR3 is 16 residues. With 4 bases removed from V and 1 base from J, the gap between germline ends came to 16 bases. CDR3: CASSFDPRVPQETQYF. In DNA form, the CDR3 reads TGTGCCAGCAGTTTCGACCCTAGGGTGCCCCAAGAGACCCAGTACTTC.

In its sample, this clone was seen a few times. The chain combines TRBV11-2 with TRBJ1-2; maybe TRBD1 (6 bases). Germline V gene data show CDR1 as SGHAT and CDR2 as FQNNGV. The CDR3 covers 11 residues. V was trimmed by 1 base and J by 11 bases, leaving 8 bases between them. CDR3 protein: CASSLGTAYTF. CDR3 in DNA: TGTGCCAGCAGCTTAGGGACAGCATACACCTTC.

This chain uses TRBV27 with TRBJ2-7; D remains unclear. The CDR3 has 13 amino acids. V was shortened by 5 bases and J by 1 base, with 9 bases between the two germline ends. Germline V gene lookup returns CDR1 MNHEY and CDR2 SMNVEV (reference sequence). CDR3 in DNA: TGTGCCAGCAGTCGTCAGGAATCCTACGAGCAGTACTTC. Amino acids: CASSRQESYEQYF.

This clone was seen more than once but under ten times. The rearrangement uses TRBV28 and TRBJ1-2; D is ambiguous. The germline V gene has CDR1 MDHEN and CDR2 SYDVKM. The CDR3 runs 10 residues. The germline V and J ends were trimmed by 5 bases and 8 bases, with 6 bases remaining between them. DNA for the CDR3: TGTGCCAGCAGTCGGGAAGGCTACACCTTC. Translation gives CASSREGYTF.

The chain is built from TRBV6-1 and TRBJ1-5; tentative D call: TRBD1 (6 bases). Germline CDR1 reads MNHNS; CDR2 reads SASEGT. The ends were cut back, 6 bases at V and 1 base at J, with 10 bases in the middle. The CDR3 covers 14 residues. The CDR3 here is CASSLGHSNQPQHF. The CDR3 DNA is TGTGCCAGCAGCTTGGGACACAGCAATCAGCCCCAGCATTTT.

This clone was observed a few times. This chain's CDR3 is CASSQGGQGTEAFF. In DNA, the CDR3 is TGCGCCAGCAGCCAAGGCGGGCAGGGAACTGAAGCTTTCTTT. The chain is built from TRBV4-1 and TRBJ1-1; maybe TRBD1 (5 bases). Germline CDR1 MGHRA, CDR2 YSYEKL. Trimming pared 1 base from V and 5 bases from J, leaving 11 bases between. The CDR3 spans 14 residues.

The chain is built from TRBV6-1 and TRBJ1-1; 8 bases are a match to TRBD1. The CDR3 is 13 residues long. Germline CDR1 MNHNS, CDR2 SASEGT. V lost 10 bases and J lost 5; bases outside the gene matches: 9. The CDR3 sequence is CAISQGVGTEAFF. Written as DNA, the CDR3 is TGTGCCATCTCACAGGGGGTGGGAACTGAAGCTTTCTTT.

The chain uses TRBV4-1 and TRBJ2-7; D unclear. Between the trimmed V and J ends, which lost 0 bases and 3 bases, there was a span of 9 bases. Germline-derived CDR1 and CDR2 are MGHRA and YSYEKL. This CDR3 comprises 14 residues. CDR3 sequence reads: CASSQDPTGYEQYF. The CDR3 DNA reads as TGCGCCAGCAGCCAAGATCCGACCGGCTACGAGCAGTACTTC.

This clone is categorized as medium-sized. The chain employs TRBV25-1 and TRBJ2-3; unclear D gene. Trimming removed 3 bases at V and 0 bases at J, with 10 bases between. This CDR3 has 15 residues. Germline assignment: CDR1 MGHDK and CDR2 SYGVNS. Here the CDR3 reads CASSDPLASTDTQYF. The CDR3, as DNA: TGTGCCAGCAGTGATCCACTGGCAAGCACAGATACGCAGTATTTT. The whole variable domain, remainder taken from reference TRBV25-1 and TRBJ2-3, is EADIYQTPRYLVIGTGKKITLECSQTMGHDKMYWYQQDPGMELHLIHYSYGVNSTEKGDLSSESTVSRIRTEHFPLTLESARPSHTSQYLCASSDPLASTDTQYFGPGTRLTVL.

The chain joins TRBV28 to TRBJ1-5, with D possibly being TRBD1 (5 bases). In germline, CDR1 is MDHEN, CDR2 SYDVKM. CDR3 length: 11 amino acids. V shed 8 bases and J shed 7 bases, with 9 bases lying between them. CDR3 loop: CASARGQPQHF. CDR3 in DNA: TGTGCCAGCGCCCGGGGGCAGCCCCAGCATTTT.

This clone was picked up one time. The chain carries TRBV29-1 and TRBJ2-3; D call uncertain. V was shortened by 4 bases and J by 0 bases, with 8 bases between the two germline ends. Germline V CDR1 and CDR2: SQVTM, ANQGSEA. CDR3 size: 13 residues. The CDR3 sequence is CSVVGQSTDTQYF. The CDR3 DNA reads as TGCAGCGTTGTCGGGCAGAGCACAGATACGCAGTATTTT.

V gene TRBV6-5 combines with J gene TRBJ2-7; TRBD1 matches 8 bases. The V gene's germline CDR1 is MNHEY and CDR2 SVGAGI. J lost 6 bases, V lost 8 bases, and 6 bases had no gene match. The CDR3 length is 12 residues. The CDR3: CASRSGGGEQYF. The CDR3 DNA is TGTGCCAGCCGATCAGGGGGCGGCGAGCAGTACTTC.

The genes are TRBV9 and TRBJ2-1; 9 bases are a match to TRBD2. Germline assignment: CDR1 SGDLS and CDR2 YYNGEE. This CDR3 is built from 15 residues. The trim removed 3 bases at V and 5 bases at J, leaving 6 bases unmatched. CDR3 sequence: CASSAAGGRNNEQFF. CDR3 coding DNA: TGTGCCAGCAGCGCGGCGGGGGGGCGAAACAATGAGCAGTTCTTC.

The chain is built from TRBV18 and TRBJ1-1; D is undetermined. V lost 2 bases to trimming and J lost 0 bases, with 7 bases between them. Germline loops: CDR1 KGHSH, CDR2 LQKENI. The CDR3 has 14 residues. CDR3 sequence reads: CASSPSAVNTEAFF. The CDR3 nucleotides read TGTGCCAGCTCACCATCGGCGGTGAACACTGAAGCTTTCTTT.

The V gene is TRBV6-5, the J gene TRBJ2-7; 8 bases match TRBD2. Germline CDR1 and CDR2: MNHEY and SVGAGI. J lost 5 bases, V lost 4 bases, and 7 bases had no gene match. The CDR3 has 14 amino acids. CDR3 DNA: TGTGCCAGCAGTTCCCCGGGGGGGCGCGACGAGCAGTACTTC. Amino acid sequence: CASSSPGGRDEQYF.

The chain links TRBV19 to TRBJ1-2; D gene ambiguous. CDR1 LNHDA and CDR2 SQIVND come from the germline V gene (reference sequence). This CDR3 has 11 amino acids. With 9 bases removed from V and 5 bases from J, the gap between germline ends came to 10 bases. CDR3 nucleotide sequence: TGTGCCAGCCAGGATACATATGGCTACACCTTC. Its translation is CASQDTYGYTF.

V and J are TRBV5-1 and TRBJ1-6, with 7 bases aligning to TRBD1. Unmatched junction bases numbered 5, after V lost 4 bases and J lost 4 bases. This CDR3 comprises 15 residues. Per germline, CDR1 SGHRS and CDR2 YFSETQ. The DNA of the CDR3 is TGCGCCAGCAGCATAGGGGACAGTTATAATTCACCCCTCCACTTT. It encodes CASSIGDSYNSPLHF.